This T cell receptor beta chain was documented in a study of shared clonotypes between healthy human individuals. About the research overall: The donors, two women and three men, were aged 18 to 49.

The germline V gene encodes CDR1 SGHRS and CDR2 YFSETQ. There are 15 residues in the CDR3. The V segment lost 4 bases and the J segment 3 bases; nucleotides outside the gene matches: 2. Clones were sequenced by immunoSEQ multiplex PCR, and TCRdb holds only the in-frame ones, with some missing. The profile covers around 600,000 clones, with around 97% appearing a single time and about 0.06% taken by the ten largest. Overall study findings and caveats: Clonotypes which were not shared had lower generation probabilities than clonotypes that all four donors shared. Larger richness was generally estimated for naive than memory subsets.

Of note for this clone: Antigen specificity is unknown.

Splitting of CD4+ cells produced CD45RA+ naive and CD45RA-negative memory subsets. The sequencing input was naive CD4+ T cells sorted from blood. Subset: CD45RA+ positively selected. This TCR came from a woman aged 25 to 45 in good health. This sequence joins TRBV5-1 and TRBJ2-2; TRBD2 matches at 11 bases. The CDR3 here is CASSRGLADTGELFF. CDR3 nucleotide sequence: TGCGCCAGCAGCCGGGGACTAGCGGACACCGGGGAGCTGTTTTTT.